This is a list of T cell receptor beta chains from one sample in a study of beta chain features in type 1 diabetes. Sequencing was performed with immunoSEQ multiplex PCR; in TCRdb, only in-frame clones are kept and a portion is missing. This sample carries about 99,000 clones, 28% of them seen once, and the ten largest clones take 0.5% to 0.6%. Input material: central memory CD4+ T cells from blood. These receptors originate from a woman between 18 and 29 years old with type 1 diabetes. CDR3s include the opening cysteine and the closing phenylalanine or tryptophan. Each record gives: clone size, V gene, CDR3 protein. A clone size is listed for some rows: how often the clone was seen (once, few, many), or a class if it is expanded.

abundance: -
v_gene: TRBV28
CDR3aa: CASGREATDF

abundance: once
v_gene: TRBV5-5
CDR3aa: CASSPGQQVYGYTF

abundance: -
v_gene: TRBV14
CDR3aa: CASAVGLVGTQYF

abundance: -
v_gene: TRBV7-2
CDR3aa: CASSPRQGWGTSNQPQHF

abundance: -
v_gene: TRBV4-1
CDR3aa: CASSPETGAGNEQFF

abundance: few
v_gene: TRBV7-2
CDR3aa: CASSPQRYNEQFF

abundance: -
v_gene: TRBV2
CDR3aa: CASSYGGASGQPQHF

abundance: -
v_gene: TRBV10-2
CDR3aa: CASSDYAPGLAGSTDTQYF

abundance: few
v_gene: TRBV5-6
CDR3aa: CASSSFYRGRDKNIQYF

abundance: -
v_gene: TRBV7-2
CDR3aa: CASSSRLGLSGNTIYF

abundance: -
v_gene: TRBV4-2
CDR3aa: CASSLGTSGTYEQYF

abundance: -
v_gene: TRBV2
CDR3aa: CASSDDRGAIYEQYF

abundance: -
v_gene: TRBV25-1
CDR3aa: CASSAAPVWGGNDEQYF

abundance: once
v_gene: TRBV14
CDR3aa: CASSQIAGGRVETQYF

abundance: few
v_gene: TRBV5-4
CDR3aa: CASSTRTEPNYGYTF

abundance: few
v_gene: TRBV2
CDR3aa: CANPTGPQETQYF

abundance: -
v_gene: TRBV9
CDR3aa: CASSVRAGAGDTQYF

abundance: -
v_gene: TRBV19
CDR3aa: CASSMDYGGQGANEQFF

abundance: few
v_gene: TRBV30
CDR3aa: CAWYGGSPYNEQFF

abundance: -
v_gene: TRBV18
CDR3aa: CASSQNRGNTEAFF

abundance: few
v_gene: TRBV7-9
CDR3aa: CASSLTAGFTDTQYF

abundance: -
v_gene: TRBV7-3
CDR3aa: CASSTMGHTEAFF

abundance: -
v_gene: TRBV6-5
CDR3aa: CASSYLGGGRETQYF

abundance: few
v_gene: TRBV7-9
CDR3aa: CASSLYTSGVSDTQYF

abundance: many
v_gene: TRBV6-6
CDR3aa: CASSRGTAQETQYF

abundance: -
v_gene: TRBV2
CDR3aa: CASTDRGFGYTF

abundance: -
v_gene: TRBV7-3
CDR3aa: CASSLMAGGPGKNIQYF

abundance: -
v_gene: TRBV28
CDR3aa: CASSPTGGSYEQYF

abundance: -
v_gene: TRBV29-1
CDR3aa: CSASANTEAFF

abundance: few
v_gene: TRBV28
CDR3aa: CASSLTSGRWNEQFF

abundance: once
v_gene: TRBV5-4
CDR3aa: CASSSGGTSLADTQYF

abundance: once
v_gene: TRBV6-6
CDR3aa: CASSYSRTGNQPQHF

abundance: -
v_gene: TRBV28
CDR3aa: CASSFGGQGVQPQHF

abundance: -
v_gene: TRBV5-1
CDR3aa: CASSLETGGEETQYF

abundance: few
v_gene: TRBV5-1
CDR3aa: CASSLAGTSQETQYF